The TCR beta chain under discussion was sequenced for a study of post-analysis software for immune sequencing data. This clonotype was counted a few times. Its antigen remains unknown. cDNA libraries for TCR beta contained unique molecular identifiers. The authors obtained 500,000 or so cDNA molecules from roughly 1 to 10 million T cells. TCRdb re-analysed the PCR reads in MiXCR, keeping a single row per CDR3 protein. The sample contains hundreds of thousands of distinct CDR3 sequences, 53% of which appear only once. Study-level findings and limits: Higher frequency in patients than in controls was seen for about five TRBV segments, with TRBV5-6, TRBV5-1 and TRBV20-1 among them. Strong co-clustering by F measure was seen for same-batch samples.

V lost 0 bases, J lost 10 bases, and 5 bases stayed unmatched. Looked up from germline, CDR1 is SGHRS and CDR2 is YFSETQ. The CDR3 sequence is 15 residues long. The source of this sequence is a girl between 5 and 17 years old with multiple sclerosis. The specimen sequenced was blood. The gene calls are TRBV5-1 and TRBJ1-6; 9 bases line up with TRBD1. The CDR3: CASSLEGTGQSPLHF. In nucleotides, the CDR3 is TGCGCCAGCAGCTTGGAAGGGACAGGGCAGTCACCCCTCCACTTT. Together with reference TRBV5-1 and TRBJ1-6, the CDR3 gives the full variable domain: KAGVTQTPRYLIKTRGQQVTLSCSPISGHRSVSWYQQTPGQGLQFLFEYFSETQRNKGNFPGRFSGRQFSNSRSEMNVSTLELGDSALYLCASSLEGTGQSPLHFGNGTRLTVT.